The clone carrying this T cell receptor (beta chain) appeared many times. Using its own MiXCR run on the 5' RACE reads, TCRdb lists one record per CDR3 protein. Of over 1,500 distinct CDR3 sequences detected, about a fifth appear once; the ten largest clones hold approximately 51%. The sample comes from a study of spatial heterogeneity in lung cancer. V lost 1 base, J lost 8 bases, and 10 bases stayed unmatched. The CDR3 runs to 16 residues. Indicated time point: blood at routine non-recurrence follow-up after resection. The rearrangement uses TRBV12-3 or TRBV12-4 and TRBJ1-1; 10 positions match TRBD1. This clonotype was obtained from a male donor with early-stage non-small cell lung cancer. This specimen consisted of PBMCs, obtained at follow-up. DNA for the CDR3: TGTGCCAGCAGTTTAGGTGGGACCGGGACAGGGGCCGAAGCTTTCTTT. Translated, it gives CASSLGGTGTGAEAFF.